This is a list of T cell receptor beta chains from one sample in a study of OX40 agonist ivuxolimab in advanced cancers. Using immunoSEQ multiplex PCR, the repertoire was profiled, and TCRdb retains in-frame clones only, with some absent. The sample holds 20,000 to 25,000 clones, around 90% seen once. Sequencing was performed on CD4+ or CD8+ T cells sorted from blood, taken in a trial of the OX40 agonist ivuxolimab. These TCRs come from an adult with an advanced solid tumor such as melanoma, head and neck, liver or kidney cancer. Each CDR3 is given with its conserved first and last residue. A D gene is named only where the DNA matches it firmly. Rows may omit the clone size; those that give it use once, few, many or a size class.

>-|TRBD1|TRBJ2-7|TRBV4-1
TGCGCCAGCAGCCAAGTGTACCAGGGGGCGTCGGAGCAGTACTTC
CASSQVYQGASEQYF
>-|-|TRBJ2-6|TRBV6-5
TGTGCCAGCAGTGCGATCCTATCTGGGGCCAACGTCCTGACTTTC
CASSAILSGANVLTF
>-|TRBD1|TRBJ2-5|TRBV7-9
TGTGCCAGCAGCCCAAGGCTAGGACAGGGCGTATTAGAGACCCAGTACTTC
CASSPRLGQGVLETQYF
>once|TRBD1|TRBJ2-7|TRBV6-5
TGTGCCAGCAGAACCGGGACAGCCTACTCCTACGAGCAGTACTTC
CASRTGTAYSYEQYF
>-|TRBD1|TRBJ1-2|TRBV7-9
TGTGCCAGCAGCTTGGTGGCAGGGGGTTGGAATGGCTACACCTTC
CASSLVAGGWNGYTF
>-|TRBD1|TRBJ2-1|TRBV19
TGTGCCAGTAGTATTCAAGGGGGCCTCTACAATGAGCAGTTCTTC
CASSIQGGLYNEQFF
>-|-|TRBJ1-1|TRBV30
TGTGCCTGGATTGCGGTGAACACTGAAGCTTTCTTT
CAWIAVNTEAFF
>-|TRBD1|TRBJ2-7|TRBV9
TGTGCCAGCAGCGCGACAGGGCCCCACGAGCAGTACTTC
CASSATGPHEQYF
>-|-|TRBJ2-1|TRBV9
TGTGCCAGCAGCCCCAGCCCAGGGGGGAATGAGCAGTTCTTC
CASSPSPGGNEQFF
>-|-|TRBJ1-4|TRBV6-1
TGTGCCAGTTGGCTGACCGGGACGTATGAAAAACTGTTTTTT
CASWLTGTYEKLFF
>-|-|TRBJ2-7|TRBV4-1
TGCGCCAGCAGCCAAGAGTCAACGGCAACCTTCTACGAGCAGTACTTC
CASSQESTATFYEQYF
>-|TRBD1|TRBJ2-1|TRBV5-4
TGTGCCAGCAGCTCGGGACAGGGCTACAATGAGCAGTTCTTC
CASSSGQGYNEQFF
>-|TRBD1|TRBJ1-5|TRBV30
TGTGCCTGGGCCGGGACAGGGGGGCACCAGCCCCAGCATTTT
CAWAGTGGHQPQHF
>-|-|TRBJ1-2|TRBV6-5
TGTGCCAGCAGTTACTCGCCCGGTCCTAACTATGGCTACACCTTC
CASSYSPGPNYGYTF
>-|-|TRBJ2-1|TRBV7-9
TGTGCCAGCAGCTCAGGGTATGAGCAGTTCTTC
CASSSGYEQFF
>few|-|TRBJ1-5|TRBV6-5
TGTGCCAGCAGTCCGACCGGGAATAGCAATCAGCCCCAGCATTTT
CASSPTGNSNQPQHF
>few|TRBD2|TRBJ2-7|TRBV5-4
TGCGCCAGCAGCTTTCTCCCAGCGGGGGAAGACGAGCAGTACTTC
CASSFLPAGEDEQYF
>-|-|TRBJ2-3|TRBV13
TGTGCCAGCAGCTGGAGGACTAGCACAGATACGCAGTATTTT
CASSWRTSTDTQYF
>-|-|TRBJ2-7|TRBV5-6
TGTGCCAGCAGCTGGGGGGACAACGAGCAGTACTTC
CASSWGDNEQYF
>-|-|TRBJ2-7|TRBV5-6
TGTGCCAGCAGCTTGGCCCAATCGGACGAGCAGTACTTC
CASSLAQSDEQYF
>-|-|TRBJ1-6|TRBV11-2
TGTGCCAGCAGCTTCCAAAGCTCCACCAAAGGGATTTCACCCCTCCACTTT
CASSFQSSTKGISPLHF
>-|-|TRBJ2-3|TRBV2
TGTGCCAGCTGCGGCAGGGAGACAGATACGCAGTATTTT
CASCGRETDTQYF
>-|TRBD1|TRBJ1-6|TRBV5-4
TGTGCCAGCAGCACAACCCGGGACAGCAATTCACCCCTCCACTTT
CASSTTRDSNSPLHF
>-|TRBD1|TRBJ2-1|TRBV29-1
TGCAGCGTTGAAGCGATGGACAGGAAAACCTACAATGAGCAGTTCTTC
CSVEAMDRKTYNEQFF
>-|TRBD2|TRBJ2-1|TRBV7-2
TGTGCCAGCAGCACTACCACAGGACTAGTTACAATGAGCGTGGTGTTCTTC
CASSTTTGLVTMSVVFF
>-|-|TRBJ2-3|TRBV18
TGTGCCAGCTCACCACAGGGGGAGAGCACAGATACGCAGTATTTT
CASSPQGESTDTQYF
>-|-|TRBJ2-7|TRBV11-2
TGTGCCAGCAGCTTAGCGCGAGGGGAAACCTACGAGCAGTACTTC
CASSLARGETYEQYF
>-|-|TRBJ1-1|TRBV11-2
TGTGCCAGCAGCTTCCAGGGGCTTAGGACTGAAGCTTTCTTT
CASSFQGLRTEAFF
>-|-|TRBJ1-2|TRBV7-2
TGTGCCAGCAGCACTGCAGGGGTCCACTATGGCTACACCTTC
CASSTAGVHYGYTF
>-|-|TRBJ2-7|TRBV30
TGTGCCTGGAGTGTTTCTAGCGCATACTACGAGCAGTACTTC
CAWSVSSAYYEQYF
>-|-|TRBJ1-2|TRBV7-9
TGTGCCAGCAGCTTACTGGGAATGGATGGCTACACCTTC
CASSLLGMDGYTF
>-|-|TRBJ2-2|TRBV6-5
TGTGCCAGCAGTGGGGGGCACACCGGGGAGCTGTTTTTT
CASSGGHTGELFF
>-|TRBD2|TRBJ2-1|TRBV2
TGTGCCAGCAGTGATGACGTCAGCGGGGGGCCCTACAATGAGCAGTTCTTC
CASSDDVSGGPYNEQFF
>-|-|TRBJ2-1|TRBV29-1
TGCAGCGTTGACAGCTGGAGCTCCTACAATGAGCAGTTCTTC
CSVDSWSSYNEQFF
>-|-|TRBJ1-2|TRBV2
TGTGCCAGCAGTGGACAGGCGCTAGCCTATGGCTACACCTTC
CASSGQALAYGYTF
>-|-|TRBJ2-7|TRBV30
TGTGCCTGGAGTGTAATGGGCAGCTCCTACGAGCAGTACTTC
CAWSVMGSSYEQYF
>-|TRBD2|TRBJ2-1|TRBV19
TGTGCCAGTAGTATATCTAGCGGGGGGGCAAAGGAGCAGTTCTTC
CASSISSGGAKEQFF